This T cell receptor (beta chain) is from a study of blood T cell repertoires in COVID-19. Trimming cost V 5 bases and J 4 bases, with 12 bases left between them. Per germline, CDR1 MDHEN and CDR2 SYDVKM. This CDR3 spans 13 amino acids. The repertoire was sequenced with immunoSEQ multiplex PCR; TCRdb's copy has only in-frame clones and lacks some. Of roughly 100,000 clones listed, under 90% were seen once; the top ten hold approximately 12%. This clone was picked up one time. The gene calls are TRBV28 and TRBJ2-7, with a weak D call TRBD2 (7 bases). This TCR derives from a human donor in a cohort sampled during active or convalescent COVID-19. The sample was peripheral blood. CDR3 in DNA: TGTGCCAGCAGTCCGGGGGGCAGATACGAGCAGTACTTC. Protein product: CASSPGGRYEQYF.